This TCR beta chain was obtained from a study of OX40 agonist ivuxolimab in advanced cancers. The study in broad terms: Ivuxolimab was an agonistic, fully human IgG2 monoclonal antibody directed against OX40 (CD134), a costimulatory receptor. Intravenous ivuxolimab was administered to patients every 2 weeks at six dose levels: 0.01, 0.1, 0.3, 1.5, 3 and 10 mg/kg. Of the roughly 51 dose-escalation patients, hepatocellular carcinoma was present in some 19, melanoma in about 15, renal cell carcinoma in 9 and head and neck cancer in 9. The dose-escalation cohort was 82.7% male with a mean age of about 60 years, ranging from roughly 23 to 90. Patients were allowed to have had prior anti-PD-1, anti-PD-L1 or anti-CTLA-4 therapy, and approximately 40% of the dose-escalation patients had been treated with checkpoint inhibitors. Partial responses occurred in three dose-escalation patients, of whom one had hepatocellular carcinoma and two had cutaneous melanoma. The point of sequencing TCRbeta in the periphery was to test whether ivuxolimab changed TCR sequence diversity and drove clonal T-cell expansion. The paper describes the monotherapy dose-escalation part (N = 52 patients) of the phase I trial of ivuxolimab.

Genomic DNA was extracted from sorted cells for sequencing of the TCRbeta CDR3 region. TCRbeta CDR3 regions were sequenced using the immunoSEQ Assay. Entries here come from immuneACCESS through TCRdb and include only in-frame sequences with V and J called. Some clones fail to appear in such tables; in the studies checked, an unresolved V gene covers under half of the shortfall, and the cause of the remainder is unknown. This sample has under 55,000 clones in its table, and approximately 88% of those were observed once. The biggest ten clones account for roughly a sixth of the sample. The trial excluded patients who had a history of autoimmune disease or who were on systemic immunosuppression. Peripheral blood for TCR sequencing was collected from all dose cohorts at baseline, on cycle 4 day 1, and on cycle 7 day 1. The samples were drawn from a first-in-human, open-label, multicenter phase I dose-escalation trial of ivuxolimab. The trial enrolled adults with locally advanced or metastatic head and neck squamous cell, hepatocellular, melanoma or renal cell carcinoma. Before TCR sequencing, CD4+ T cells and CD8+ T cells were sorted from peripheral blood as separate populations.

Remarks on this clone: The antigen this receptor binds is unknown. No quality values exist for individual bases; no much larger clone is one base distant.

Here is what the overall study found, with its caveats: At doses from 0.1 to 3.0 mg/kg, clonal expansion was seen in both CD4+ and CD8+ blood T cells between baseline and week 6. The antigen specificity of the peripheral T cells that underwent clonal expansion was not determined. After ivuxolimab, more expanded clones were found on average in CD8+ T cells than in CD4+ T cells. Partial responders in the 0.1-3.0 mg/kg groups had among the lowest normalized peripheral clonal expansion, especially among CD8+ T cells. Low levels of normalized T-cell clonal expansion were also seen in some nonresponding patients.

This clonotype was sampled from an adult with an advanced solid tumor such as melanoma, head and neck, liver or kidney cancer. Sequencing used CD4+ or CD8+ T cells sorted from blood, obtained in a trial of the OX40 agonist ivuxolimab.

CDR3 reads: CASSSGSSLHTQYF. Read as DNA, the sequence is TGTGCCAGCTCTAGCGGGAGTTCACTTCATACGCAGTATTTT. The rearranged segments are TRBV5-5 and TRBJ2-3; TRBD2 fits 10 bases in the junction. CDR3 length: 14 amino acids, cysteine to phenylalanine. CDR3 DNA is the only sequence kept; it has 42 bases, read in frame from the first base. V trim: 7 bases; J trim: 7 bases; unmatched bases: 9. CDR1 and CDR2 were assigned from the germline V gene (reference sequence) as SGHKS and YYEKEE.